These 23 T cell receptor beta chains were sequenced from one sample in a study of blood T cell repertoires in COVID-19. Clones were read by immunoSEQ multiplex PCR, and TCRdb kept only the in-frame ones, dropping some. This sample has over 300,000 clones, with roughly 82% found just once. The sample taken for sequencing was peripheral blood. These receptors all stem from a woman in her forties or fifties with acute or convalescent COVID-19.

The chain employs TRBV28 and TRBJ2-6; perhaps TRBD1 as D (6 bases). Per germline, CDR1 MDHEN and CDR2 SYDVKM. V shed 5 bases and J shed 0 bases, with 11 bases lying between them. The CDR3 spans 16 residues. The CDR3 nucleotides read TGTGCCAGCAGTGCACAGGGAGCCTCTGGGGCCAACGTCCTGACTTTC. Its protein is CASSAQGASGANVLTF. The full variable domain, rest sourced from reference TRBV28 and TRBJ2-6, is DVKVTQSSRYLVKRTGEKVFLECVQDMDHENMFWYRQDPGLGLRLIYFSYDVKMKEKGDIPEGYSVSREKKERFSLILESASTNQTSMYLCASSAQGASGANVLTFGAGSRLTVL.

The rearrangement joins TRBV5-5 to TRBJ1-5; D might be TRBD1 (5 bases). Germline CDR1 and CDR2: SGHKS and YYEKEE (reference sequence). The CDR3 loop spans 15 amino acids. Trimming took off 4 bases at V and 7 bases at J, with 18 bases between the two ends. The CDR3 here is CASSRDREGGQPQHF. For the CDR3, the DNA is TGTGCCAGCAGCAGGGACCGGGAGGGAGGCCAGCCCCAGCATTTT.

The chain has TRBV7-6 and TRBJ2-5, with TRBD2 as a possible D gene (6 bases). This CDR3 has 14 residues. Germline V gives CDR1 SGHVS, CDR2 FNYEAQ. V lost 3 bases to trimming and J lost 7 bases, with 15 bases between them. CDR3 bases: TGTGCCAGCAGCTTCGAATTCGGGGGAGGGACCCAGTACTTC. This codes for CASSFEFGGGTQYF.

The J gene is TRBJ2-3, the V gene TRBV27; the match to TRBD2 covers 12 bases. CDR1 is MNHEY and CDR2 is SMNVEV in the germline V gene (reference sequence). J was trimmed by 6 bases and V by 4 bases; bases with no gene match: 5. This CDR3 has 15 residues. The CDR3 coding sequence is TGTGCCAGCAGTTCACTAGCGGGAGGACCTGATACGCAGTATTTT. This codes for CASSSLAGGPDTQYF.

The chain has TRBV5-4 and TRBJ2-2; TRBD2 aligns across 15 bases. The V gene's germline CDR1 is SGHNT and CDR2 YYREEE (reference sequence). With V trimmed by 5 bases and J by 5 bases, 4 bases remained unmatched. The CDR3 spans 16 residues. In DNA, the CDR3 is TGTGCCAGCAGTACCGGGACTAGCGGGAGGACCGGGGAGCTGTTTTTT. Protein: CASSTGTSGRTGELFF.

This sequence joins TRBV5-4 and TRBJ2-1, with 14 bases matching TRBD2. V lost 2 bases, J lost 10 bases, and 5 bases stayed unmatched. This CDR3 is 15 amino acids long. Germline assignment: CDR1 SGHNT and CDR2 YYREEE (reference sequence). The CDR3 DNA follows: TGTGCCAGCAGCTTAATGGGACTAGCGGGAGAAGAGCAGTTCTTC. Protein: CASSLMGLAGEEQFF.

The chain combines TRBV2 with TRBJ2-7; the D gene is possibly TRBD1 (6 bases). V was cut by 7 bases and J by 3 bases, with 16 bases left in between. Per the germline V gene, CDR1 is SNHLY and CDR2 is FYNNEI. This CDR3 region has 14 residues. CDR3 loop: CASTPGRQDYEQYF. CDR3 sequence (DNA): TGTGCCAGCACCCCGGGTCGACAGGACTACGAGCAGTACTTC.

The J gene is TRBJ2-7, the V gene TRBV6-5, with TRBD1 identical over 7 bases. With V trimmed by 2 bases and J by 1 base, 2 bases remained unmatched. Germline V gives CDR1 MNHEY, CDR2 SVGAGI. The CDR3 covers 14 residues. CDR3 in DNA: TGTGCCAGCAGTTACAGGGACAGATCCTACGAGCAGTACTTC. It translates to CASSYRDRSYEQYF.

The chain recombines TRBV18 with TRBJ1-3; 7 bases fit TRBD1. The CDR3 has 15 residues. CDR1 is KGHSH and CDR2 is LQKENI in the germline V gene. Losses at the gene ends were 3 bases for V and 0 bases for J; bases not matched to a gene: 2. In DNA, the CDR3 is TGTGCCAGCTCACCGGGACAGTTCTCTGGAAACACCATATATTTT. Translated: CASSPGQFSGNTIYF. Drawing the rest from reference TRBV18 and TRBJ1-3, the complete variable domain is NAGVMQNPRHLVRRRGQEARLRCSPMKGHSHVYWYRQLPEEGLKFMVYLQKENIIDESGMPKERFSAEFPKEGPSILRIQQVVRGDSAAYFCASSPGQFSGNTIYFGEGSWLTVV.

V usage is TRBV5-1 and J usage is TRBJ1-2; the D gene is possibly TRBD1 (5 bases). Looked up from germline, CDR1 is SGHRS and CDR2 is YFSETQ. The V gene lost 5 bases and the J gene lost 6 bases, with 14 bases spanning the gap. This CDR3 region has 13 residues. The CDR3 DNA sequence: TGCGCCAGCAGTTTCGCTGACAGAAATGGCTACACCTTC. It translates to CASSFADRNGYTF. Full variable domain (outside the CDR3, taken from reference TRBV5-1 and TRBJ1-2): KAGVTQTPRYLIKTRGQQVTLSCSPISGHRSVSWYQQTPGQGLQFLFEYFSETQRNKGNFPGRFSGRQFSNSRSEMNVSTLELGDSALYLCASSFADRNGYTFGSGTRLTVV.

This clone was observed a single time. The CDR3 is CASSQDPSGRDEQYF. Here the CDR3 DNA reads TGTGCCAGCAGCCAAGATCCTAGCGGGAGGGACGAGCAGTACTTC. The gene calls are TRBV3-1 (or the pseudogene TRBV3-2) and TRBJ2-7; TRBD2 agrees at 12 bases. The CDR3 spans 15 residues. Germline assignment: CDR1 LGHDT and CDR2 YNNKEL (reference sequence). The trim removed 0 bases at V and 5 bases at J, leaving 2 bases unmatched.

The V and J genes are TRBV3-1 (or the pseudogene TRBV3-2) and TRBJ1-2, with a weak D call TRBD1 (5 bases). V was pared by 5 bases and J by 11 bases, with 18 bases between. CDR3 length equals 13 residues. The germline CDR1 and CDR2 sequences are LGHDT and YNNKEL (reference sequence). The CDR3 DNA reads as TGTGCCAGCAGCTCCCTCCAGGGAGGGAGTTACACCTTC. Translated, it gives CASSSLQGGSYTF.

This chain connects TRBV5-4 to TRBJ2-3; TRBD1 aligns across 7 bases. Germline values: CDR1 SGHNT, CDR2 YYREEE (reference sequence). The CDR3 is 14 amino acids. Trimming cost V 4 bases and J 1 base; bases outside gene matches: 3. The CDR3 is CASSNQGGTDTQYF. The CDR3 region has the DNA TGTGCCAGCAGCAACCAGGGGGGCACAGATACGCAGTATTTT.

The chain joins TRBV9 to TRBJ2-1; D is possibly TRBD1 (6 bases). Deletions cut 3 bases from V and 1 base from J, with 11 bases between. This CDR3 region has 15 residues. Germline CDR1 and CDR2: SGDLS and YYNGEE. The CDR3 sequence: CASSDGTPSYNEQFF. DNA of the CDR3: TGTGCCAGCAGCGATGGGACACCATCCTACAATGAGCAGTTCTTC.

V and J are TRBV12-3 or TRBV12-4 and TRBJ1-1; D uncertain. Trimming pared 5 bases from V and 11 bases from J, leaving 12 bases between. This CDR3 has 11 amino acids. CDR3 loop: CASSQRREAFF. DNA of the CDR3: TGTGCCAGCAGTCAAAGAAGGGAGGCTTTCTTT.

This clone was found a few times. The sample holds other DNA sequences that translate to the same CDR3. The chain has TRBV25-1 and TRBJ2-7, with TRBD1 matching over 7 bases. Germline loops: CDR1 MGHDK, CDR2 SYGVNS. With V trimmed by 6 bases and J by 3 bases, 5 bases remained unmatched. This CDR3 has 13 residues. CDR3 nucleotide sequence: TGTGCCAGCAGCCGGGACAGCGGCTACGAGCAGTACTTC. Translation: CASSRDSGYEQYF.

V is TRBV19 and J is TRBJ1-2, with 8 bases identical to TRBD1. The CDR3 covers 19 residues. Germline lookup yields CDR1 LNHDA and CDR2 SQIVND (reference sequence). V lost 4 bases to trimming and J lost 3 bases; unmatched junction nucleotides: 19. The CDR3 here is CASSKAPGGATQAYYGYTF. The CDR3 nucleotides read TGTGCCAGTAGTAAGGCCCCAGGGGGCGCAACTCAAGCTTACTATGGCTACACCTTC.

V is TRBV30 and J is TRBJ2-3; D is undetermined. This CDR3 spans 13 amino acids. Trimming removed 0 bases from V and 2 bases from J, with 6 bases in between. Germline loops: CDR1 GTSNPN, CDR2 SVGIG (reference sequence). DNA for the CDR3: TGTGCCTGGAGTGTCTCTATCACAGATACGCAGTATTTT. Encoded protein: CAWSVSITDTQYF.

The chain combines TRBV28 with TRBJ1-4; 8 positions agree with TRBD1. CDR3 size: 15 residues. Germline CDR1 reads MDHEN; CDR2 reads SYDVKM. Trimming cost V 3 bases and J 3 bases; bases outside gene matches: 3. Here the CDR3 DNA reads TGTGCCAGCAGTTTGCCAGGGGGCGCTAATGAAAAACTGTTTTTT. Amino acids: CASSLPGGANEKLFF.

CDR3: CASSVTGVHYGYTF. In nucleotides, the CDR3 is TGCGCCAGCAGCGTAACAGGGGTTCACTATGGCTACACCTTC. J is TRBJ1-2 and V is TRBV4-1, with TRBD1 matching 7 bases. Germline CDR1 reads MGHRA; CDR2 reads YSYEKL. This CDR3 is 14 amino acids long. V dropped 5 bases and J dropped 3; count of bases not matched to a gene: 6.

The J gene is TRBJ2-7, the V gene TRBV27, with D perhaps TRBD2 (6 bases). The length of the CDR3 is 14 residues. In germline, CDR1 is MNHEY, CDR2 SMNVEV (reference sequence). V lost 5 bases and J lost 4, with 15 bases in between. CDR3 nucleotide sequence: TGTGCCAGCAGTACCCGACTAGTCCGGTACGAGCAGTACTTC. This encodes CASSTRLVRYEQYF.

V and J are TRBV6-2 or TRBV6-3 and TRBJ2-5; possible D gene TRBD2, 5 bases. Trimming left V 5 bases short and J 3 bases short, with 7 bases between. The length of the CDR3 is 12 residues. In germline, CDR1 is MNHEY, CDR2 SVGEGT. DNA for the CDR3: TGTGCCAGCAGTCCGGAGGAAGAGACCCAGTACTTC. It is translated as CASSPEEETQYF.

This clone was seen only once. The chain uses TRBV4-1 and TRBJ1-1; D perhaps matches TRBD1 (6 bases). The germline V and J ends were trimmed by 0 bases and 10 bases, with 15 bases remaining between them. CDR1 is MGHRA and CDR2 is YSYEKL in the germline V gene. This CDR3 is 14 amino acids long. CDR3 sequence (DNA): TGCGCCAGCAGCCAAGATCTTGGGGGCATCGGAGCTTTCTTT. Its translation: CASSQDLGGIGAFF.